A single sample gave rise to the 26 T cell receptor beta chains below, sequenced in a study of blood T cell repertoires in COVID-19. The table came from immunoSEQ multiplex PCR; TCRdb's copy has only in-frame clones and leaves some out. The table has 200,000 to 250,000 clones, roughly nine tenths seen once. Sequenced input: peripheral blood. The receptor set was obtained from a woman in her forties or fifties with COVID-19, enrolled during active disease.

In this sample, this clone turned up a few times. The same CDR3 arises from other DNA sequences in this sample as well. The chain carries TRBV3-1 (or the pseudogene TRBV3-2) and TRBJ1-5, with 8 bases matching TRBD1. Looked up from germline, CDR1 is LGHDT and CDR2 is YNNKEL (reference sequence). This CDR3 is built from 16 residues. Germline trimming cut 3 bases from V and 2 bases from J; bases unmatched to any gene: 6. In DNA form, the CDR3 reads TGTGCCAGCAGCCAGGACGGGGGACAGGGCAATCAGCCCCAGCATTTT. It specifies CASSQDGGQGNQPQHF.

The rearrangement joins TRBV3-1 (or the pseudogene TRBV3-2) to TRBJ1-1; TRBD1 might be the D (5 bases). Germline lookup yields CDR1 LGHDT and CDR2 YNNKEL (reference sequence). Trimming cost V 1 base and J 0 bases, with 9 bases left between them. This CDR3 contains 15 residues. CDR3 residues: CASSQVGGMNTEAFF. The CDR3 DNA is TGTGCCAGCAGCCAAGTCGGGGGGATGAACACTGAAGCTTTCTTT.

This clone was seen more than once but under ten times. V gene TRBV18 combines with J gene TRBJ1-5; 7 bases align to TRBD1. Germline CDR1 reads KGHSH; CDR2 reads LQKENI. The CDR3 spans 16 residues. The ends lost 2 bases at V and 2 bases at J; junction bases unmatched: 6. This CDR3 is CASSPERGQGNQPQHF. The CDR3 bases are TGTGCCAGCTCACCAGAGAGGGGGCAGGGCAATCAGCCCCAGCATTTT.

The chain has TRBV19 and TRBJ2-1; the D gene is possibly TRBD1 (5 bases). The CDR3 contains 13 residues. V was cut by 1 base and J by 8 bases, with 9 bases left in between. The germline CDR1 and CDR2 sequences are LNHDA and SQIVND (reference sequence). The CDR3 DNA reads as TGTGCCAGTAGTATAGGCAGCAGGGATGAGCAGTTCTTC. Encoded protein: CASSIGSRDEQFF.

V is TRBV27 and J is TRBJ1-5; D is unclear. This CDR3 spans 14 amino acids. V was shortened by 3 bases and J by 5 bases, with 11 bases between the two germline ends. Looked up from germline, CDR1 is MNHEY and CDR2 is SMNVEV (reference sequence). The CDR3 DNA reads as TGTGCCAGCAGTTTCGGCGGCTTTGATCAGCCCCAGCATTTT. Translated, it gives CASSFGGFDQPQHF.

The chain combines TRBV30 with TRBJ1-1; D ambiguous. Germline V lookup: CDR1 GTSNPN, CDR2 SVGIG (reference sequence). CDR3 length: 15 amino acids. The germline V and J ends were trimmed by 0 bases and 1 base, with 12 bases remaining between them. The DNA for the CDR3 is TGTGCCTGGAGTGTACGGGCCGGGAGGAACACTGAAGCTTTCTTT. It yields the protein CAWSVRAGRNTEAFF.

The chain joins TRBV12-3 or TRBV12-4 to TRBJ1-1; no clear D. The CDR3 length is 11 residues. V lost 6 bases and J lost 5, with 7 bases in between. The CDR3 region is CASSTGTEAFF. CDR3 bases: TGTGCCAGCAGCACGGGGACTGAAGCTTTCTTT.

The CDR3 loop reads CASSPTSGGYEQYF. The CDR3 bases are TGTGCCAGCAGTCCCACTAGCGGGGGGTACGAGCAGTACTTC. The chain has TRBV7-9 and TRBJ2-7, with TRBD2 identical over 12 bases. V lost 6 bases, J lost 4 bases, and 4 bases stayed unmatched. The CDR3 covers 14 residues. The V gene's germline CDR1 is SEHNR and CDR2 FQNEAQ (reference sequence).

The chain has TRBV6-5 and TRBJ2-7; TRBD2 matches 8 bases. This CDR3 spans 14 amino acids. Per the germline V gene, CDR1 is MNHEY and CDR2 is SVGAGI. With V trimmed by 4 bases and J by 3 bases, 5 bases remained unmatched. The CDR3 bases are TGTGCCAGCAGTTCCGGGACTAGAGGCTACGAGCAGTACGTC. This sequence encodes CASSSGTRGYEQYV.

The genes are TRBV19 and TRBJ2-1; TRBD1 agrees at 9 bases. CDR1 is LNHDA, CDR2 SQIVND, per germline (reference sequence). The V segment lost 4 bases and the J segment 3 bases; nucleotides outside the gene matches: 4. This CDR3 has 15 amino acids. CDR3 sequence: CASSSTGGLYNEQFF. CDR3 nucleotides: TGTGCCAGTAGTAGTACAGGGGGCCTCTACAATGAGCAGTTCTTC.

This chain uses TRBV14 with TRBJ2-6, with D possibly being TRBD2 (6 bases). V was cut by 5 bases and J by 0 bases, with 14 bases left in between. Germline CDR1 SGHDN, CDR2 FVKESK. The CDR3 covers 17 residues. The CDR3 reads CASSRITGLSGANVLTF. CDR3 in DNA: TGTGCCAGCAGCAGAATTACGGGACTCTCTGGGGCCAACGTCCTGACTTTC.

J is TRBJ1-1 and V is TRBV9, with 7 bases fitting TRBD1. Trimming took 0 bases from V and 5 from J; bases not matched to a gene: 13. Germline V lookup: CDR1 SGDLS, CDR2 YYNGEE. The CDR3 is made up of 17 amino acids. CDR3 sequence reads: CASSVGLKGAGVTEAFF. CDR3 in DNA: TGTGCCAGCAGCGTAGGATTGAAGGGGGCAGGGGTGACTGAAGCTTTCTTT.

V usage is TRBV3-1 (or the pseudogene TRBV3-2) and J usage is TRBJ1-6; tentatively, D is TRBD1 (5 bases). This CDR3 contains 18 residues. The V end lost 2 bases, the J end lost 8 bases, and 22 bases lay between the germline ends. CDR1 is LGHDT and CDR2 is YNNKEL in the germline V gene (reference sequence). The CDR3 reads CASSQRPWDSFGDSPLHF. As DNA, the CDR3 is TGTGCCAGCAGCCAAAGGCCCTGGGACTCTTTTGGGGATTCACCCCTCCACTTT.

V and J are TRBV12-5 and TRBJ2-3; the D gene is possibly TRBD2 (7 bases). Per the germline V gene, CDR1 is LGHNT and CDR2 is FRNRAP. The CDR3 contains 15 residues. V was pared by 9 bases and J by 7 bases, with 23 bases between. The CDR3 bases are TGTGCTAGCAGAGGGGGGGCCCTCCTTAAAAATACGCAGTATTTT. The encoded protein is CASRGGALLKNTQYF.

The chain combines TRBV5-5 with TRBJ2-3; 11 bases are shared with TRBD2. Losses at the gene ends were 2 bases for V and 1 base for J; bases not matched to a gene: 6. The CDR3 has 17 amino acids. From germline, CDR1 is SGHKS and CDR2 YYEKEE (reference sequence). The CDR3 bases are TGTGCCAGCAGCTTTTATAGCGGGGGGGCCGGCACAGATACGCAGTATTTT. This codes for CASSFYSGGAGTDTQYF.

V and J are TRBV3-1 (or the pseudogene TRBV3-2) and TRBJ2-7; possibly TRBD2 for D (6 bases). Looked up from germline, CDR1 is LGHDT and CDR2 is YNNKEL (reference sequence). V was shortened by 3 bases and J by 7 bases, with 16 bases between the two germline ends. This CDR3 comprises 14 residues. DNA for the CDR3: TGTGCCAGCAGCCAGGGTTTTAGCGGTGGAGAGCAGTACTTC. Protein sequence: CASSQGFSGGEQYF.

The gene calls are TRBV28 and TRBJ2-7, with a possible D match to TRBD2 (6 bases). Trimming removed 2 bases at V and 5 bases at J, with 16 bases between. Germline V gene lookup returns CDR1 MDHEN and CDR2 SYDVKM. This CDR3 spans 15 amino acids. CDR3 sequence: CASSLTGGPVDEQYF. In DNA, the CDR3 is TGTGCCAGCAGTTTAACCGGGGGACCTGTCGACGAGCAGTACTTC.

V usage is TRBV5-1 and J usage is TRBJ2-1, with 10 bases fitting TRBD2. V gave up 3 bases and J gave up 5 bases; unmatched junction bases: 11. The CDR3 sequence is 17 residues long. CDR1 and CDR2 (germline): SGHRS, YFSETQ. In DNA, the CDR3 is TGCGCCAGCAGCTCCATAGGAGCGGGGGGGCGTAACAATGAGCAGTTCTTC. It translates to CASSSIGAGGRNNEQFF.

In its sample, this clone was seen a few times. The V and J genes are TRBV6-1 and TRBJ2-7; D perhaps matches TRBD1 (6 bases). With 0 bases removed from V and 0 bases from J, the gap between germline ends came to 21 bases. CDR1 MNHNS and CDR2 SASEGT come from the germline V gene. The CDR3 length is 19 residues. The CDR3 sequence: CASSEALGYSDRSSYEQYV. CDR3 nucleotide sequence: TGTGCCAGCAGTGAAGCGTTGGGCTATTCAGACAGGAGCTCCTACGAGCAGTACGTC.

This chain connects TRBV28 to TRBJ2-7, with a possible D match to TRBD2 (7 bases). CDR3 length: 14 amino acids. Germline values: CDR1 MDHEN, CDR2 SYDVKM. V was pared by 5 bases and J by 6 bases, with 17 bases between. CDR3 region: CASSLQRGGAEQYF. CDR3 nucleotide sequence: TGTGCCAGCAGTCTCCAACGAGGGGGGGCCGAGCAGTACTTC.

The V call is TRBV19, the J call TRBJ1-2, with 7 bases fitting TRBD1. This CDR3 is 13 amino acids long. CDR1 and CDR2 from the germline V gene are LNHDA and SQIVND (reference sequence). With V trimmed by 9 bases and J by 3 bases, 7 bases remained unmatched. CDR3 in DNA: TGTGCCAGCGATCCCGGGACAGACTATGGCTACACCTTC. Translating gives CASDPGTDYGYTF. The complete variable domain, with remaining parts taken from reference TRBV19 and TRBJ1-2, reads DGGITQSPKYLFRKEGQNVTLSCEQNLNHDAMYWYRQDPGQGLRLIYYSQIVNDFQKGDIAEGYSVSREKKESFPLTVTSAQKNPTAFYLCASDPGTDYGYTFGSGTRLTVV.

V usage is TRBV30 and J usage is TRBJ1-6; 10 bases are shared with TRBD1. Trimming removed 0 bases from V and 6 bases from J; junction bases left unmatched: 8. This CDR3 has 17 residues. Germline CDR1 and CDR2: GTSNPN and SVGIG (reference sequence). CDR3 residues: CAWSVLGTGAFNSPLHF. Written as DNA, the CDR3 is TGTGCCTGGAGTGTACTTGGGACAGGGGCTTTTAATTCACCCCTCCACTTT.

This rearrangement joins TRBV7-8 to TRBJ2-7; D is perhaps TRBD1 (6 bases). Trimming removed 0 bases at V and 4 bases at J, with 13 bases between. The CDR3 runs 15 residues. Germline V gene sequence: CDR1 SGHVS, CDR2 FQNEAQ. In DNA form, the CDR3 reads TGTGCCAGCAGCTTAGCCCCAGGGGCCGTATACGAGCAGTACGTC. It codes for CASSLAPGAVYEQYV.

The rearrangement uses TRBV5-4 and TRBJ1-2, with TRBD1 identical over 7 bases. Looked up from germline, CDR1 is SGHNT and CDR2 is YYREEE (reference sequence). V gave up 0 bases and J gave up 8 bases; unmatched junction bases: 10. CDR3 length: 15 amino acids. CDR3 sequence (DNA): TGTGCCAGCAGCTTGGCTCACAGGGGTATGCACGGCTACACCTTC. Protein product: CASSLAHRGMHGYTF.

The chain uses TRBV10-1 and TRBJ2-2; 8 nucleotides agree with TRBD1. V dropped 2 bases and J dropped 6; count of bases not matched to a gene: 5. This CDR3 spans 15 amino acids. Looked up from germline, CDR1 is WNHNN and CDR2 is SYGVQD (reference sequence). The CDR3 region is CASSELRGPAGELFF. The CDR3, as DNA: TGCGCCAGCAGTGAGCTCAGGGGGCCAGCCGGGGAGCTGTTTTTT.

The chain carries TRBV5-4 and TRBJ2-7; D might be TRBD1 (5 bases). Germline values: CDR1 SGHNT, CDR2 YYREEE (reference sequence). V was pared by 0 bases and J by 4 bases, with 8 bases between. There are 13 residues in the CDR3. DNA for the CDR3: TGTGCCAGCAGCTTGGAGCAGGGATACGAGCAGTACGTC. This sequence encodes CASSLEQGYEQYV.